The next 9 T cell receptor beta chains were all read from a single sample in a study of CD8 T cells in ankylosing spondylitis. Study-wide findings and caveats: Ankylosing spondylitis blood appeared to carry a characteristic TCR beta motif of fewer than 10 highly homologous variants.

These receptors' antigens are unknown. Each CDR3 protein gets one entry after TCRdb re-called the 5' RACE reads with MiXCR. The sample has roughly 700,000 distinct CDR3 sequences; around 17% are singletons. The sequencing input was blood, either unsorted or a sorted T cell fraction (not recorded which). The receptors come from a male donor with ankylosing spondylitis.

CDR3 amino acids: CAISLIHQETQYF. Here the CDR3 DNA reads TGTGCCATCAGTCTGATACACCAAGAGACCCAGTACTTC. This chain uses TRBV10-3 with TRBJ2-5; D not certain. Germline CDR1 ENHRY, CDR2 SYGVKD. Trimming removed 5 bases at V and 0 bases at J, with 7 bases between. The CDR3 consists of 13 residues.

This clonotype has only a few counts. This chain uses TRBV24-1 with TRBJ1-5; D possibly corresponds to TRBD1 (5 bases). V was trimmed by 3 bases and J by 0 bases, leaving 11 bases between them. The CDR3 extends over 16 amino acids. Germline V gives CDR1 KGHDR, CDR2 SFDVKD. The CDR3, as DNA: TGTGCCACCAGTGATCCCCGTGGGGGTAGCAATCAGCCCCAGCATTTT. Its protein is CATSDPRGGSNQPQHF.

This clonotype was seen repeatedly, ten times or more. The rearrangement joins TRBV4-1 to TRBJ2-7; tentative D call: TRBD1 (5 bases). With 3 bases removed from V and 2 bases from J, the gap between germline ends came to 11 bases. This CDR3 spans 14 amino acids. From germline, CDR1 is MGHRA and CDR2 YSYEKL. CDR3 loop: CASSHIGATYEQYF. CDR3 sequence (DNA): TGCGCCAGCAGCCATATAGGGGCAACCTACGAGCAGTACTTC.

There are a few counts of this clonotype. J is TRBJ1-5 and V is TRBV6-1; tentative D call: TRBD1 (5 bases). Germline values: CDR1 MNHNS, CDR2 SASEGT. Trimming cost V 5 bases and J 7 bases, with 12 bases left between them. This CDR3 is 13 amino acids long. CDR3 sequence: CASSPQGLQPQHF. CDR3 nucleotides: TGTGCCAGCAGTCCTCAGGGTTTACAGCCCCAGCATTTT.

CDR3 region: CSARRPGPHTIYF. In DNA form, the CDR3 reads TGCAGCGCCCGGCGTCCAGGGCCACACACCATATATTTT. This chain uses TRBV29-1 with TRBJ1-3; D might be TRBD1 (5 bases). The CDR3 sequence is 13 residues long. Trimming removed 7 bases at V and 8 bases at J, with 18 bases between. The germline gives CDR1 SQVTM, CDR2 ANQGSEA.

This clonotype has a handful of counts. The DNA of the CDR3 is TGTGCCAGCAGGTTTCGCACTAGCGGGTTGGCTAGCTCCTACGAGCAGTACTTC. Translation gives CASRFRTSGLASSYEQYF. The J gene is TRBJ2-7, the V gene TRBV12-3 or TRBV12-4; 9 bases are shared with TRBD2. The CDR3 length is 18 residues. The V segment lost 6 bases and the J segment 0 bases; nucleotides outside the gene matches: 15.

This chain connects TRBV7-9 to TRBJ2-7; 7 bases map to TRBD1. There are 14 residues in the CDR3. Germline CDR1 SEHNR, CDR2 FQNEAQ (reference sequence). V gave up 5 bases and J gave up 4 bases; unmatched junction bases: 8. The CDR3 DNA sequence: TGTGCCAGCAGCCCACGGGACAGCATATACGAGCAGTACTTC. Its translation is CASSPRDSIYEQYF.

This clonotype was observed a handful of times. This chain uses TRBV4-1 with TRBJ2-1; 11 positions match TRBD2. The CDR3 has 19 amino acids. Germline values: CDR1 MGHRA, CDR2 YSYEKL. Unmatched junction bases numbered 12, after V lost 0 bases and J lost 5 bases. As DNA, the CDR3 is TGCGCCAGCAGCCAAGATGGGCTAGCGGGAGGCCCCTACAACAATGAGCAGTTCTTC. This encodes CASSQDGLAGGPYNNEQFF.

This clonotype was recorded many times. CDR3 DNA: TGTGCCAGCAAACCGGGGCGCAATCAGCCCCAGCATTTT. The encoded protein is CASKPGRNQPQHF. The chain recombines TRBV6-6 with TRBJ1-5; possibly TRBD1 for D (5 bases). Germline V gives CDR1 MNHNY, CDR2 SVGAGI (reference sequence). The V end lost 7 bases, the J end lost 2 bases, and 9 bases lay between the germline ends. CDR3 length: 13 amino acids.